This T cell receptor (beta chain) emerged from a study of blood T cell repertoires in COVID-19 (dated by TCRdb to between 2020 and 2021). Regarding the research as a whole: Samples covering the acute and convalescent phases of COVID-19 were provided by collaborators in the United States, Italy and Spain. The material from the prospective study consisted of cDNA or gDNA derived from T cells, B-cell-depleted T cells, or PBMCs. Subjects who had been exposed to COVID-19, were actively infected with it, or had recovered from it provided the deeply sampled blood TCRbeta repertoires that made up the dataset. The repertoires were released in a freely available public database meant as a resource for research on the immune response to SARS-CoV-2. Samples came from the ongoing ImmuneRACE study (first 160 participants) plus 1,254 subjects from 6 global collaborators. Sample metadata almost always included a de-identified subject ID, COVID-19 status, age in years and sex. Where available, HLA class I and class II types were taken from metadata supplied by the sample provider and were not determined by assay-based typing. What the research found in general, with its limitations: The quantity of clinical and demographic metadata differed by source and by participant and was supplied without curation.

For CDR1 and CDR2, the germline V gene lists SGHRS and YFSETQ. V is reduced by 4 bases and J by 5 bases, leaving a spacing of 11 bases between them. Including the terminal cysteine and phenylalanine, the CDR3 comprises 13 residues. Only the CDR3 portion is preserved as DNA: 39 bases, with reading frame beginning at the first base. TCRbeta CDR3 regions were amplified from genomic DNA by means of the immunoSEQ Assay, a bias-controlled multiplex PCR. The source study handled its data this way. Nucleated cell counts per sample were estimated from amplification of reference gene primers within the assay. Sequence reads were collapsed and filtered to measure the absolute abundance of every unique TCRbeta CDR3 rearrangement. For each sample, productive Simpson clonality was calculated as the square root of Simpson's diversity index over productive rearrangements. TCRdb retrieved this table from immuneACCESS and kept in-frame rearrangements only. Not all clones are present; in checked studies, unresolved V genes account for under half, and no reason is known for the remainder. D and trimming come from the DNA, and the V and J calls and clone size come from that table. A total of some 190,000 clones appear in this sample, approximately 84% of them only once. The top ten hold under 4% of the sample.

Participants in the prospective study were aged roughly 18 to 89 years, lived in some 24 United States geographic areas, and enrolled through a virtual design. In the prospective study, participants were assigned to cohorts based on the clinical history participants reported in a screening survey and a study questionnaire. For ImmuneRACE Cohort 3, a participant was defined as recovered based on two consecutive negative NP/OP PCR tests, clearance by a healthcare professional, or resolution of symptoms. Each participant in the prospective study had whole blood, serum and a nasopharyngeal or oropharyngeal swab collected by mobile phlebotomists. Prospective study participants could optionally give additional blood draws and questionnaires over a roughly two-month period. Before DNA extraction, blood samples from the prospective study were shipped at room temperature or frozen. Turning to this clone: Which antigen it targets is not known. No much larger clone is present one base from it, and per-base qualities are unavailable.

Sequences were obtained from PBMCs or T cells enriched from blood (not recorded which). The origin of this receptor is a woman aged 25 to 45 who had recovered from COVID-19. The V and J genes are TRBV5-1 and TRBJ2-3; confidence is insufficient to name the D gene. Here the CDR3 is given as CASSPGLRDTQYF. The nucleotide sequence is TGCGCCAGCAGCCCCGGGTTAAGAGATACGCAGTATTTT.